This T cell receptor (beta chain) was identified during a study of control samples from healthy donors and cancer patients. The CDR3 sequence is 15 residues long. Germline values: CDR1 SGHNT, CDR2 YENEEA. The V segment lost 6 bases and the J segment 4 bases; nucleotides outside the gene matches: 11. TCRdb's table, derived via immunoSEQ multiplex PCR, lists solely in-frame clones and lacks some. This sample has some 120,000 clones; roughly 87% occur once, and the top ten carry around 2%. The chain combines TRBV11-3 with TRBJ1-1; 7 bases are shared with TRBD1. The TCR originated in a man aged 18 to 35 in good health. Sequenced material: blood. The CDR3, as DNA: TGTGCCAGCAGTTATACCGGGACAGCCGCCACTGAAGCTTTCTTT. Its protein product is CASSYTGTAATEAFF.